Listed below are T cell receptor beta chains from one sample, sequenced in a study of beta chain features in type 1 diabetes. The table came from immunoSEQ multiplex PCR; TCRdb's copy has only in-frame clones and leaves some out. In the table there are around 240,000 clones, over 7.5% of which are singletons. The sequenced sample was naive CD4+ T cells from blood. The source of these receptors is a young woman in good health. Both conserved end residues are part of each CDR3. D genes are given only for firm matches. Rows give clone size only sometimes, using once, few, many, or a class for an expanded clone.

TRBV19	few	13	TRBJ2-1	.	TGTGCCAGTAGTATAGATCTGCGGGATGAGCAGTTCTTC	CASSIDLRDEQFF
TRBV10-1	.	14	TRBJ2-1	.	TGCGCCAGCACCCCCCGGCGGGGCGTCCATGAGCAGTTCTTC	CASTPRRGVHEQFF
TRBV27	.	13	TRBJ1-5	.	TGTGCCAGCAGTTATACGGGGGTGCAGCCCCAGCATTTT	CASSYTGVQPQHF
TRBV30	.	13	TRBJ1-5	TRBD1	TGTGCCTGGAGTGTTACAGGGGACCAGCCCCAGCATTTT	CAWSVTGDQPQHF
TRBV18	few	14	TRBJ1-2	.	TGTGCCAGCTCCGACAGTTCCACCAACTATGGCTACACCTTC	CASSDSSTNYGYTF
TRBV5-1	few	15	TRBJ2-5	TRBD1	TGCGCCAGCAGCACCCGGACAGGGGGTGGTGAGACCCAGTACTTC	CASSTRTGGGETQYF
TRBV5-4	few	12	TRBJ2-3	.	TGTGCCAGCAGCGGCAACACAGATACGCAGTATTTT	CASSGNTDTQYF
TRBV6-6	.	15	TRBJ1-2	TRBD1	TGTGCCAGCAGTTACTCGACAGGGGGACTCTATGGCTACACCTTC	CASSYSTGGLYGYTF
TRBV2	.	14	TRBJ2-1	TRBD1	TGTGCCAGCACTTTGGACAGGGCTTACAATGAGCAGTTCTTC	CASTLDRAYNEQFF
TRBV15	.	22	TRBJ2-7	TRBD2	TGTGCCACCAGCAGAGAAGCCCCAGTGGTAAAGGGAGGGGATTCAGGGCACTACGAGCAGTACTTC	CATSREAPVVKGGDSGHYEQYF
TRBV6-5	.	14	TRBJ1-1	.	TGTGCCAGCAGTTACGGAGGGAGTAACACTGAAGCTTTCTTT	CASSYGGSNTEAFF
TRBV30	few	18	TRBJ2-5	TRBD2	TGTGCCTGGAGTGTACTAGCGGGAGGCTGGGAAAGGGGAGAGACCCAGTACTTC	CAWSVLAGGWERGETQYF
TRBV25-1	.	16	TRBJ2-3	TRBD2	TGTGCCAGCAGTGACCCAACTAGCGGGGTCACAGATACGCAGTATTTT	CASSDPTSGVTDTQYF
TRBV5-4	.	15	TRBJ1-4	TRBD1	TGTGCCAGCAGCCCTGGACAGGCAATCAATGAAAAACTGTTTTTT	CASSPGQAINEKLFF
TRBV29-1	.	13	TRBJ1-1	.	TGCAGCGTGGCCGGGAGGGCGCGCACTGAAGCTTTCTTT	CSVAGRARTEAFF
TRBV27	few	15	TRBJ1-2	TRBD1	TGTGCCAGCAGTTCCGCGGACAGGGGGCCCTATGGCTACACCTTC	CASSSADRGPYGYTF
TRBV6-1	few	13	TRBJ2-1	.	TGTGCCAGCAGTGAACCTGGGCGGGACGGGCAGTTCTTC	CASSEPGRDGQFF
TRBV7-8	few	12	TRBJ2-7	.	TGTGCCAGCAGTCTTAACTCCTACGAGCAGTACTTC	CASSLNSYEQYF
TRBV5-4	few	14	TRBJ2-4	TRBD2	TGTGCCAGCAGCCCAGTACTAGCGGGAAACATTCAGTACTTC	CASSPVLAGNIQYF
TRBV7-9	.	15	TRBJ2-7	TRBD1	TGTGCCAGCAGCTTGGGTGGGACAGGCTCCTACGAGCAGTACTTC	CASSLGGTGSYEQYF
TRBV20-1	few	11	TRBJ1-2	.	TGCAGTGCCTCCGGTGACTATGGCTACACCTTC	CSASGDYGYTF
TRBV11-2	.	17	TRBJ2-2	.	TGTGCCAGCAGCGACCTGATCCGAGGGGCGGGGACCGGGGAGCTGTTTTTT	CASSDLIRGAGTGELFF
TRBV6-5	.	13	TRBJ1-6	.	TGTGCCAGCAGCCTCCGGCGGAATTCACCCCTCCACTTT	CASSLRRNSPLHF
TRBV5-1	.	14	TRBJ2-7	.	TGCGCCAGCAGCCCGGCAGGGGGGAGCTACGAGCAGTACTTC	CASSPAGGSYEQYF
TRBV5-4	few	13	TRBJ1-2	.	TGTGCCAGCAGCCTGGGGGCCTTCTATGGCTACACCTTC	CASSLGAFYGYTF
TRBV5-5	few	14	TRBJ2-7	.	TGTGCCAGCAGCTTGTTACTCCAAACCTACGAGCAGTACTTC	CASSLLLQTYEQYF
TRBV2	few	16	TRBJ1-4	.	TGTGCCAGCAGGGGATTCAACAGGGCGACTAATGAAAAACTGTTTTTT	CASRGFNRATNEKLFF
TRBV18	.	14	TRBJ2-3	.	TGTGCCAGCTCACCGTGGCAGGGCACAGATACGCAGTATTTT	CASSPWQGTDTQYF
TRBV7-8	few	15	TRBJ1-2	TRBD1	TGTGCCAGCAGCCCCCGAGACAGGGGGCGGGATGGCTACACCTTC	CASSPRDRGRDGYTF
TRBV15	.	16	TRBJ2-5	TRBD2	TGTGCCACCAGCAGGGGATTAGCGGGAGAGATGGAGACCCAGTACTTC	CATSRGLAGEMETQYF
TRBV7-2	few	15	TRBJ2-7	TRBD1	TGTGCCAGCAGCGGGCGGGACAGGGGATCCTACGAGCAGTACTTC	CASSGRDRGSYEQYF
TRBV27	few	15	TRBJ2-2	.	TGTGCCAGCAGTCTTTTCGGGGCGAACACCGGGGAGCTGTTTTTT	CASSLFGANTGELFF
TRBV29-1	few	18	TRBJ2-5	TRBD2	TGCAGCCCCAAGGGACTAGCGGGGAGCCTAAGCCCCCAAGAGACCCAGTACTTC	CSPKGLAGSLSPQETQYF
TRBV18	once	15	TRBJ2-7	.	TGTGCCAGCTCACCACCTTCGCGGGGTCGGGACGAGCAGTACTTC	CASSPPSRGRDEQYF
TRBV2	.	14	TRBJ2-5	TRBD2	TGTGCCAGCAGTGTAGGGACTAGCGAACGAAGGCTGAACTTC	CASSVGTSERRLNF
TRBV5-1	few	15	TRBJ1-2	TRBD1	TGCGCCAGCAGCTTTGACAGGGGAGCTAACTATGGCTACACCTTC	CASSFDRGANYGYTF
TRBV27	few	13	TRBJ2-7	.	TGTGCCTCCGGGAGGGACAGGGAGGACGAGCAGTACTTC	CASGRDREDEQYF
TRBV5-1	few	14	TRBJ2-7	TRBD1	TGCGCCAGCAGCTCAGGGGACAGTGCCTACGAGCAGTACTTC	CASSSGDSAYEQYF
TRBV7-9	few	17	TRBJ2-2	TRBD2	TGTGCCAGCAGCTTAGGACTAGCGGAGCTTAGTGCCGGGGAGCTGTTTTTT	CASSLGLAELSAGELFF
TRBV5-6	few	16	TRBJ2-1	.	TGTGCCAGCAGCCGTTCGCGAGGGGGGGATTACAATGAGCAGTTCTTC	CASSRSRGGDYNEQFF
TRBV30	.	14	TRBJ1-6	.	TGTGCCTGGGGCCGGGAGACCGGGAATTCACCCCTCCACTTT	CAWGRETGNSPLHF
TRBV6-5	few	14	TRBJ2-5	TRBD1	TGTGCCAGCAGTCTACAGGGGGCATCGGAGACCCAGTACTTC	CASSLQGASETQYF
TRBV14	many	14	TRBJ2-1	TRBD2	TGTGCCAGCAGCCGACTAGCGGGTCCCCATAGGCAGTTCTTC	CASSRLAGPHRQFF
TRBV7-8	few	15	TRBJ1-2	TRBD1	TGTGCCAGCAGCTTGCGGGACAGGGGGCTAGGTGGCTACACCTTC	CASSLRDRGLGGYTF
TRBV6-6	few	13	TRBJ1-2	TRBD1	TGTGCCAGCAGACGACAGGGGGCTGTTAGCTACACCTTC	CASRRQGAVSYTF
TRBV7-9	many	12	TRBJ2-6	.	TGTGCCAGCCGCTCTGGGGCCAACGTCCTGACTTTC	CASRSGANVLTF
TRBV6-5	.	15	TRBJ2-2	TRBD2	TGTGCCAGCAGTTACGGACTAGAGGGCACCGGGGAGCTGTTTTTT	CASSYGLEGTGELFF
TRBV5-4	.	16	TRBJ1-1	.	TGTGCCAGCAGCGACGGCCGGGTTACGAGGAACACTGAAGCTTTCTTT	CASSDGRVTRNTEAFF
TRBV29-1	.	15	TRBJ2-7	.	TGCAGCGTTACTGTGAGACTCACAAGCCGGGGCGAGCAGTACTTC	CSVTVRLTSRGEQYF
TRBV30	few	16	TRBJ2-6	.	TGTGCCTGGGGAGGTATCCCTACCTCTGGGGCCAACGTCCTGACTTTC	CAWGGIPTSGANVLTF
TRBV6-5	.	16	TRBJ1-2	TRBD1	TGTGCCAGCAGTTACTCGTCTCCGGGACAGGGGTATGGCTACACCTTC	CASSYSSPGQGYGYTF
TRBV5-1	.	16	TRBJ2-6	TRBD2	TGCGCCAGCACCTGGGGAGGGACCTCTGGGGCCAACGTCCTGACTTTC	CASTWGGTSGANVLTF
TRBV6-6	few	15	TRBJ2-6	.	TGTGCCAGCAGTTACCAGGGATCCGGGGCCAACGTCCTGACTTTC	CASSYQGSGANVLTF
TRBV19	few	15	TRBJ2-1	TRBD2	TGTGCCAGTAGCCAAATAGCGGGATCTCACAATGAGCAGTTCTTC	CASSQIAGSHNEQFF
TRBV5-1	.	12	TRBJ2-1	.	TGCGCCAGCAGCTTGGCGTTTAATGAGCAGTTCTTC	CASSLAFNEQFF